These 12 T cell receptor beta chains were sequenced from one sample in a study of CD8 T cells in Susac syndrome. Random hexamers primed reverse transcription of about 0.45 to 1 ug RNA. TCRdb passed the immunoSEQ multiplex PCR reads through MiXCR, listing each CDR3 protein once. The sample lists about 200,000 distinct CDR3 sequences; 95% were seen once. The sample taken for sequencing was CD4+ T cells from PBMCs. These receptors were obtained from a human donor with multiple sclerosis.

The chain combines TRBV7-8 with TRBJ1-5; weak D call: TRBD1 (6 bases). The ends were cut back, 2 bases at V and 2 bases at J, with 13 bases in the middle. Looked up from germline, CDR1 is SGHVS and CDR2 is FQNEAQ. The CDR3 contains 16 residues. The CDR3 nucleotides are TGTGCCAGCAGCTTAAACGCGCGACAGGGCAATCAGCCCCAGCATTTT. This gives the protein CASSLNARQGNQPQHF.

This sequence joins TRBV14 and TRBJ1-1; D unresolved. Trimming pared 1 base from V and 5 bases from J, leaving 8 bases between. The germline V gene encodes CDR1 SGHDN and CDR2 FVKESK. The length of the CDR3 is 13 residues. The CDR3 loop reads CASSQVGQTEAFF. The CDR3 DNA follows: TGTGCCAGCAGCCAAGTAGGGCAGACTGAAGCTTTCTTT.

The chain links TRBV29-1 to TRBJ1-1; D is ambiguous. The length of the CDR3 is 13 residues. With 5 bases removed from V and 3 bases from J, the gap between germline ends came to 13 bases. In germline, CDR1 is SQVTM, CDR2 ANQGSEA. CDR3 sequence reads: CSVLWTRDTEAFF. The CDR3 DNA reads TGCAGCGTTTTGTGGACCCGGGACACTGAAGCTTTCTTT.

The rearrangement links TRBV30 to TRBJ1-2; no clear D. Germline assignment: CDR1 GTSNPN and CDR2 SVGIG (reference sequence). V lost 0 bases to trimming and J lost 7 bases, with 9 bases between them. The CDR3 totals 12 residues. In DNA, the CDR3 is TGTGCCTGGAGTGTATGGGAGGGTGGCTACACCTTC. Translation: CAWSVWEGGYTF.

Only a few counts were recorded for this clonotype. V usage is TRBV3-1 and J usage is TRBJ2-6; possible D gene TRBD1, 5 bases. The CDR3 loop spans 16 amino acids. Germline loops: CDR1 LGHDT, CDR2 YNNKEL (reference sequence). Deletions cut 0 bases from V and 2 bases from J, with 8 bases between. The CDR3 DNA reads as TGTGCCAGCAGCCAAGACTTAGGGGCTGGGGCCAACGTCCTGACTTTC. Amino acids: CASSQDLGAGANVLTF.

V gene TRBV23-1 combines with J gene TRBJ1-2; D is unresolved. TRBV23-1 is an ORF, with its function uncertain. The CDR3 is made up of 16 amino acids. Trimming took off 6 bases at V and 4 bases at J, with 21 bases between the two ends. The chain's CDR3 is CASSLKTQGRGYGYTF. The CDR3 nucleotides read TGCGCCAGCAGCCTGAAAACACAAGGTCGGGGCTATGGCTACACCTTC.

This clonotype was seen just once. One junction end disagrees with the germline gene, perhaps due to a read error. CDR3 residues: CASSLAGGPDSSEQYF. In nucleotides, the CDR3 is TGTGCCAGCAGCCTAGCGGGGGGGCCGGATTCCTCCGAGCAGTACTTC. V and J are TRBV12-3 or TRBV12-4 and TRBJ2-7; TRBD2 aligns across 12 bases. The CDR3 loop spans 16 amino acids.

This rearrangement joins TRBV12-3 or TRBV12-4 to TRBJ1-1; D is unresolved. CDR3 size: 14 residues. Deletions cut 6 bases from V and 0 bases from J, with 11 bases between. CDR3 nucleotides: TGTGCCAGCAGCCCGACACAGATGAACACTGAAGCTTTCTTT. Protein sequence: CASSPTQMNTEAFF.

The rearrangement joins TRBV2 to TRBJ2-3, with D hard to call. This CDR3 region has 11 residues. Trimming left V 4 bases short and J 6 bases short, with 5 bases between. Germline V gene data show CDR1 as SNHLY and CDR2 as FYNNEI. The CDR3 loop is CASSVRDTQYF. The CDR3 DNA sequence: TGTGCCAGCAGTGTGAGGGATACGCAGTATTTT.

CDR3 sequence reads: CSAQGHTADTQYF. In DNA form, the CDR3 reads TGCAGTGCTCAGGGACACACAGCAGATACGCAGTATTTT. The chain recombines TRBV20-1 with TRBJ2-3; a possible D gene is TRBD1 (6 bases). CDR3 size: 13 residues. Trimming pared 5 bases from V and 4 bases from J, leaving 13 bases between. Germline CDR1 is DFQATT and CDR2 is SNEGSKA (reference sequence).

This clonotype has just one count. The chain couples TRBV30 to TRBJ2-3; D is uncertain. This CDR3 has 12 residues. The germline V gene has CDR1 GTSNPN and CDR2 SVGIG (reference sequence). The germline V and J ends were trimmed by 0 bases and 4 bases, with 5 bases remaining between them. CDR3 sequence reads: CAWSVSADTQYF. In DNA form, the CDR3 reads TGTGCCTGGAGTGTTTCAGCAGATACGCAGTATTTT.

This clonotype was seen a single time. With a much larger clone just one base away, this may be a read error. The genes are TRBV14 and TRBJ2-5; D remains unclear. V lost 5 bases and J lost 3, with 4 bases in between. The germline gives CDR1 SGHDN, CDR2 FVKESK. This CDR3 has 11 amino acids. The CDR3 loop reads CASSVEETQYF. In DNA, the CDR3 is TGTGCCAGCAGCGTAGAAGAGACCCAGTACTTC. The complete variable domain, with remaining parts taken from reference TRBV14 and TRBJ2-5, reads EAGVTQFPSHSVIEKGQTVTLRCDPISGHDNLYWYRRVMGKEIKFLLHFVKESKQDESGMPNNRFLAERTGGTYSTLKVQPAELEDSGVYFCASSVEETQYFGPGTRLLVL.